The 19 T cell receptor beta chains presented below share a single source sample, sequenced in a study of control samples from healthy donors and cancer patients. TCRdb's copy holds only in-frame clones and misses some; the assay was immunoSEQ multiplex PCR. The data hold about 150,000 clones, with about 94% observed a single time. Sequenced input: blood. The receptor set was obtained from a man aged 35-49 years in good health.

The chain carries TRBV11-2 and TRBJ1-2, with a tentative D call TRBD1 (6 bases). The CDR3 is 15 amino acids. The V and J ends lost 5 bases and 4 bases respectively, with 17 bases between them. CDR1 and CDR2 from the germline V gene are SGHAT and FQNNGV. CDR3 DNA: TGTGCCAGCAGCCCAGGAGGGGGGTCAGCCTATGGCTACACCTTC. This gives the protein CASSPGGGSAYGYTF.

V is TRBV7-9 and J is TRBJ1-1; D not certain. V shed 5 bases and J shed 7 bases, with 14 bases lying between them. The CDR3 consists of 13 residues. Per germline, CDR1 SEHNR and CDR2 FQNEAQ (reference sequence). CDR3: CASSQIITDEAFF. The CDR3 DNA sequence: TGTGCCAGCAGCCAAATCATCACAGATGAAGCTTTCTTT.

The V call is TRBV7-2, the J call TRBJ2-4; TRBD1 might be the D (6 bases). Germline CDR1 reads SGHTA; CDR2 reads FQGNSA. The CDR3 is 16 residues long. V was cut by 2 bases and J by 0 bases, with 11 bases left in between. CDR3 sequence reads: CASSLPGQIAKNIQYF. The CDR3 DNA reads TGTGCCAGCAGCTTACCGGGACAAATAGCCAAAAACATTCAGTACTTC.

This clone was found a few times. The rearrangement joins TRBV30 to TRBJ1-5; D ambiguous. The CDR3 has 13 amino acids. CDR1 GTSNPN and CDR2 SVGIG come from the germline V gene (reference sequence). Trimming removed 1 base from V and 9 bases from J, with 13 bases in between. The CDR3 DNA reads as TGTGCCTGGAGTGGCGGAGAGCGAATGCCCCAGCATTTT. Translated: CAWSGGERMPQHF.

The chain uses TRBV18 and TRBJ1-2; TRBD1 is a possible D gene (6 bases). V lost 6 bases and J 4 bases, leaving 12 bases between the germline ends. In germline, CDR1 is KGHSH, CDR2 LQKENI. This CDR3 has 13 amino acids. CDR3 amino acids: CASSGLDSYGYTF. CDR3 nucleotides: TGTGCCAGCTCCGGATTGGACAGCTATGGCTACACCTTC.

The chain carries TRBV28 and TRBJ1-4; D not certain. Germline-derived CDR1 and CDR2 are MDHEN and SYDVKM. This CDR3 comprises 12 residues. With 7 bases removed from V and 8 bases from J, the gap between germline ends came to 11 bases. In DNA, the CDR3 is TGTGCCAGCACCAAATGGCCGGAAAAACTGTTTTTT. Translating it yields CASTKWPEKLFF.

The chain employs TRBV18 and TRBJ1-5; no firm D call. The germline CDR1 and CDR2 sequences are KGHSH and LQKENI. V was trimmed by 0 bases and J by 0 bases, leaving 6 bases between them. The CDR3 is made up of 15 amino acids. The CDR3, as DNA: TGTGCCAGCTCACCACCAGGGAATAGCAATCAGCCCCAGCATTTT. This sequence encodes CASSPPGNSNQPQHF.

The V gene is TRBV7-2, the J gene TRBJ2-3, with 7 bases aligning to TRBD1. Germline V gene data show CDR1 as SGHTA and CDR2 as FQGNSA. This CDR3 is built from 16 residues. J lost 1 base, V lost 5 bases, and 9 bases had no gene match. The CDR3: CASSLLTGVGTDTQYF. The CDR3 region has the DNA TGTGCCAGCAGCCTACTTACAGGGGTGGGCACAGATACGCAGTATTTT.

The rearrangement links TRBV6-5 to TRBJ2-2; D gene unclear. CDR1 is MNHEY and CDR2 is SVGAGI in the germline V gene. This CDR3 has 13 residues. The ends were cut back, 6 bases at V and 0 bases at J, with 5 bases in the middle. This CDR3 is CASRTSNTGELFF. The CDR3 nucleotides are TGTGCCAGCAGGACCTCGAACACCGGGGAGCTGTTTTTT.

The chain couples TRBV11-2 to TRBJ1-6; the D gene is possibly TRBD1 (6 bases). The CDR3 has 15 amino acids. Germline loops: CDR1 SGHAT, CDR2 FQNNGV. V gave up 5 bases and J gave up 0 bases, with 8 bases separating them. The CDR3 protein is CASSQGGSYNSPLHF. The CDR3 region has the DNA TGTGCCAGCAGCCAAGGGGGCTCCTATAATTCACCCCTCCACTTT.

The V gene is TRBV9, the J gene TRBJ2-1; D uncertain. Germline CDR1 SGDLS, CDR2 YYNGEE. The CDR3 has 13 amino acids. Trimming shortened V by 3 bases and J by 8 bases, and 12 bases separated the two germline ends. The CDR3 bases are TGTGCCAGCAGCGGTCACCGACCCCATGAGCAGTTCTTC. Its protein product is CASSGHRPHEQFF. Based on the CDR3 plus reference TRBV9 and TRBJ2-1, the full variable domain is DSGVTQTPKHLITATGQRVTLRCSPRSGDLSVYWYQQSLDQGLQFLIQYYNGEERAKGNILERFSAQQFPDLHSELNLSSLELGDSALYFCASSGHRPHEQFFGPGTRLTVL.

The chain joins TRBV6-1 to TRBJ2-1; weak D call: TRBD1 (6 bases). V lost 0 bases and J lost 0, with 6 bases in between. The CDR3 contains 15 residues. CDR1 and CDR2 (germline): MNHNS, SASEGT. The CDR3 DNA is TGTGCCAGCAGTGAAGCAGGGGGCTCCTACAATGAGCAGTTCTTC. Its translation: CASSEAGGSYNEQFF.

The genes are TRBV19 and TRBJ1-5; D remains ambiguous. Between the trimmed V and J ends, which lost 5 bases and 4 bases, there was a span of 9 bases. CDR1 and CDR2 from the germline V gene are LNHDA and SQIVND (reference sequence). The CDR3 is made up of 13 amino acids. In DNA form, the CDR3 reads TGTGCCAGTAGTCCGACAACAAATCAGCCCCAGCATTTT. Its translation: CASSPTTNQPQHF.

The chain recombines TRBV30 with TRBJ1-2; D gene uncertain. There are 15 residues in the CDR3. Trimming left V 1 base short and J 8 bases short, with 20 bases between. CDR1 is GTSNPN, CDR2 SVGIG, per germline (reference sequence). The CDR3: CAWSGVPNGPQGYTF. The DNA for the CDR3 is TGTGCCTGGAGTGGGGTCCCGAACGGCCCTCAGGGCTACACCTTC.

The chain carries TRBV7-2 and TRBJ1-2; 7 nucleotides agree with TRBD1. Germline loops: CDR1 SGHTA, CDR2 FQGNSA. V was clipped by 4 bases and J by 8 bases; unmatched bases: 4. The CDR3 totals 12 residues. This CDR3 is CASSSLDRGYTF. The CDR3 bases are TGTGCCAGCAGCTCCTTGGACAGGGGCTACACCTTC.

The chain combines TRBV5-6 with TRBJ2-7, with TRBD1 as a possible D gene (5 bases). The V and J ends lost 0 bases and 0 bases respectively, with 7 bases between them. This CDR3 is 14 amino acids long. The germline CDR1 and CDR2 sequences are SGHDT and YYEEEE. CDR3 region: CASSLGQTSYEQYF. The CDR3 DNA is TGTGCCAGCAGCTTGGGACAGACCTCCTACGAGCAGTACTTC.

The rearrangement links TRBV7-9 to TRBJ1-1; possible D gene TRBD1, 5 bases. With 2 bases removed from V and 4 bases from J, the gap between germline ends came to 11 bases. CDR1 is SEHNR and CDR2 is FQNEAQ in the germline V gene (reference sequence). The CDR3 length is 14 residues. Here the CDR3 DNA reads TGTGCCAGCAGCTTAACGGGACTGGGCACTGAAGCTTTCTTT. Its protein product is CASSLTGLGTEAFF.

J is TRBJ1-3 and V is TRBV2, with a possible D match to TRBD1 (5 bases). The CDR3 totals 16 residues. The V end lost 4 bases, the J end lost 5 bases, and 18 bases lay between the germline ends. Germline loops: CDR1 SNHLY, CDR2 FYNNEI. CDR3 residues: CASSAFPGVPRNTIYF. The CDR3 DNA reads TGTGCCAGCAGTGCTTTCCCGGGGGTTCCCCGAAACACCATATATTTT.

This clone occurred a few times. The rearrangement joins TRBV29-1 to TRBJ2-3; 8 positions match TRBD1. From germline, CDR1 is SQVTM and CDR2 ANQGSEA. The length of the CDR3 is 14 residues. The ends lost 5 bases at V and 10 bases at J; junction bases unmatched: 14. CDR3 protein: CSVTWQGAPVSQYF. Written as DNA, the CDR3 is TGCAGCGTTACCTGGCAGGGGGCCCCTGTGTCGCAGTATTTT.